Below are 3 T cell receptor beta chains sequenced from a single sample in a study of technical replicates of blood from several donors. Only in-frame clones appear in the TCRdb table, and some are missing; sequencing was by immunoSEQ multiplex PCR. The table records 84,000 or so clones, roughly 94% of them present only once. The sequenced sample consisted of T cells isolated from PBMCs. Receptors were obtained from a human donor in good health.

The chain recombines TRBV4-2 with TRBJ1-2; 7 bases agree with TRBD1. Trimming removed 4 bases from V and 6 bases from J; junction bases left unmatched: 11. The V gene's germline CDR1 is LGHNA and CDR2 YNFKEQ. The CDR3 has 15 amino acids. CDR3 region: CASSPVAEGADGYTF. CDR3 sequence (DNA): TGTGCCAGCAGCCCGGTAGCAGAGGGGGCGGATGGCTACACCTTC.

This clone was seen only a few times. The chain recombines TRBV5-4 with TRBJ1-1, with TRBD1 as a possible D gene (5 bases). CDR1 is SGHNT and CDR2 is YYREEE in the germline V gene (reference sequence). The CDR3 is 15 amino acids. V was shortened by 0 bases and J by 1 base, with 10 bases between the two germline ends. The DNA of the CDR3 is TGTGCCAGCAGCTTGGCACCGACAGCGAACACTGAAGCTTTCTTT. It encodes CASSLAPTANTEAFF.

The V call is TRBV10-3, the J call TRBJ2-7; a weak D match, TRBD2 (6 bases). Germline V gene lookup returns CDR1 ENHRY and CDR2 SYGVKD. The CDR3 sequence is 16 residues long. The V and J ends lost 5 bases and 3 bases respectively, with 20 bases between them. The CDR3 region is CAISRRGRGTNYEQYF. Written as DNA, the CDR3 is TGTGCCATCAGTCGTCGAGGACGCGGGACCAACTACGAGCAGTACTTC.